The rows below give T cell receptor beta chains drawn from one sample of a study of T-cell memory formation after mild COVID-19. TCRdb recomputed calls from the 5' RACE reads with MiXCR, one row per CDR3 protein. The sample carries about 15,000 distinct CDR3 sequences, around 25% recorded once. The specimen sequenced was PBMCs or a T cell subset sorted from them (not recorded which). The receptors were gathered from a man aged 18 to 29 who had mild COVID-19 (a few samples of this study predate the infection). Cell type and time point are not known. Each CDR3 is given with its conserved first and last residue. D genes are given only for firm matches. Clone size appears in some rows only: once, few, many, or a class for an expanded clone.

D	V	J	size	DNA	CDR3
TRBD1	TRBV5-4	TRBJ1-1	few	TGTGCCAGCGGGACAGGGTTGGCTTTCTTT	CASGTGLAFF
.	TRBV6-5	TRBJ2-5	many	TGTGCCAGCAGTTACGAAGGGAAATCCCAAGAGACCCAGTACTTC	CASSYEGKSQETQYF
.	TRBV7-9	TRBJ2-3	.	TGTGCCAGCAGCCCGGACAGCTTTACCCCAGATACGCAGTATTTT	CASSPDSFTPDTQYF
TRBD1	TRBV25-1	TRBJ2-7	once	TGTGCCAGCAGCCTGACAGGGATCGACGAGCAGTACTTC	CASSLTGIDEQYF
.	TRBV6-2/TRBV6-3	TRBJ1-5	many	TGTGCCAGCAGTTACGAGGGACCCGCCGGTCATAGCAATCAGCCCCAGCATTTT	CASSYEGPAGHSNQPQHF
.	TRBV5-6	TRBJ2-3	many	TGTGCCAGCACCCGACCTGATAGCACAGATACGCAGTATTTT	CASTRPDSTDTQYF
.	TRBV27	TRBJ2-5	many	TGTGCCAGCAGTTTATCGGCCCCCGGCAGGGCCTACAGCGGGTTTATGTACCAAGAGACCCAGTACTTC	CASSLSAPGRAYSGFMYQETQYF
TRBD1	TRBV12-3/TRBV12-4	TRBJ2-1	many	TGTGCCAGCAGCAATGAGGGACAGGGCTCCTACAATGAGCAGTTCTTC	CASSNEGQGSYNEQFF
.	TRBV7-2	TRBJ1-5	many	TGTGCCAGCAGCTCCAGGGGATGGAATCAGCCCCAGCATTTT	CASSSRGWNQPQHF
.	TRBV21-1	TRBJ1-5	few	TGTGCCAGCAGCAAACCTCGTCGGAGCGGCCACAATCAGCCCCAGCATTTT	CASSKPRRSGHNQPQHF
.	TRBV5-6	TRBJ2-1	once	TGTGCCATCAGCCCCGGGCGACGGCACAATGAGCAGTTCTTC	CAISPGRRHNEQFF
.	TRBV18	TRBJ1-5	many	TGTGCCAGCTCACCAGCTGGCCTATATAGCAATCAGCCCCAGCATTTT	CASSPAGLYSNQPQHF
TRBD1	TRBV6-5	TRBJ1-1	many	TGTGCCAGCAAACGGGACAGAGTAAAATACACTGAAGCTTTCTTT	CASKRDRVKYTEAFF